The next 24 T cell receptor beta chains were all read from a single sample in a study of PD-L1 blockade in urothelial cancer. TCRdb keeps only in-frame clones here, not all; method: immunoSEQ multiplex PCR. The repertoire holds about 130,000 clones, approximately 84% seen once, with 2.5% to 4% in the top ten. Described time point: pretreatment peripheral blood. The sequences come from PBMCs, collected around atezolizumab (anti-PD-L1) treatment. These receptors were taken from a man aged 45-65 years with urothelial cancer.

This clone occurred once. The chain carries TRBV9 and TRBJ1-2, with a tentative D call TRBD1 (5 bases). V dropped 0 bases and J dropped 5 bases, with 5 bases sitting between them. CDR1 SGDLS and CDR2 YYNGEE come from the germline V gene. CDR3 size: 12 residues. CDR3 nucleotide sequence: TGTGCCAGCAGCGTAGCAGGGTATGGCTACACCTTC. As protein: CASSVAGYGYTF.

The chain combines TRBV7-9 with TRBJ2-7; 12 nucleotides agree with TRBD2. Looked up from germline, CDR1 is SEHNR and CDR2 is FQNEAQ (reference sequence). The CDR3 runs to 15 residues. With 8 bases clipped from V and 4 bases from J, the junction kept 9 bases outside the gene matches. Here the CDR3 reads CASASGRAGFYEQYF. The CDR3 region has the DNA TGTGCCAGCGCTAGCGGGAGGGCCGGCTTTTACGAGCAGTACTTC.

The J gene is TRBJ2-1, the V gene TRBV5-1; D is unresolved. The CDR3 sequence is 11 residues long. V lost 5 bases, J lost 9 bases, and 9 bases lay in between. CDR1 is SGHRS, CDR2 YFSETQ, per germline. The CDR3 loop reads CASSRLGEQFF. CDR3 DNA sequence: TGCGCCAGCAGTCGACTCGGTGAGCAGTTCTTC.

The chain combines TRBV6-4 with TRBJ1-4, with 8 bases aligning to TRBD1. CDR1 is MRHNA, CDR2 SNTAGT, per germline. This CDR3 contains 15 residues. V lost 4 bases and J lost 7; bases outside the gene matches: 8. This CDR3 is CASSATGEAVEKLFF. Written as DNA, the CDR3 is TGTGCCAGCAGTGCGACAGGGGAGGCTGTTGAAAAACTGTTTTTT.

The chain recombines TRBV19 with TRBJ1-2; no definite D call. CDR3 size: 15 residues. V lost 4 bases to trimming and J lost 8 bases, with 20 bases between them. Per germline, CDR1 LNHDA and CDR2 SQIVND (reference sequence). The CDR3 nucleotides are TGTGCCAGTAGTACTACCATCAGGCCTTCTGGAGGCTACACCTTC. It encodes CASSTTIRPSGGYTF.

This clone appeared once. The V call is TRBV6-4, the J call TRBJ2-2, with D hard to call. CDR1 is MRHNA and CDR2 is SNTAGT in the germline V gene. The CDR3 loop spans 14 amino acids. Trimming took off 4 bases at V and 6 bases at J, with 12 bases between the two ends. As DNA, the CDR3 is TGTGCCAGCAGTGTGGAGAAGCTTGCCGGGGAGCTGTTTTTT. This translates into CASSVEKLAGELFF.

With respect to this clone: One junction end does not reproduce the germline sequence, and a read error may be involved. This sequence joins TRBV19 and TRBJ2-7; D may be TRBD1 (5 bases). The CDR3 runs to 13 residues. Per germline, CDR1 LNHDA and CDR2 SQIVND (reference sequence). As DNA, the CDR3 is TGTGCCAGTAGTTTGGGGCGGCAGCCCGAGAAGTACTTC. It translates to CASSLGRQPEKYF. Full variable domain (remainder filled in from reference TRBV19 and TRBJ2-7): DGGITQSPKYLFRKEGQNVTLSCEQNLNHDAMYWYRQDPGQGLRLIYYSQIVNDFQKGDIAEGYSVSREKKESFPLTVTSAQKNPTAFYLCASSLGRQPEKYFGPGTRLTVT.

The rearrangement joins TRBV27 to TRBJ1-2, with no clear D. Germline CDR1 is MNHEY and CDR2 is SMNVEV (reference sequence). The CDR3 is made up of 14 amino acids. The V gene lost 7 bases and the J gene lost 2 bases, with 14 bases spanning the gap. The DNA of the CDR3 is TGTGCCAGCAAAACGTCGGGGTTGAACTATGGCTACACCTTC. Its translation: CASKTSGLNYGYTF.

This chain links TRBV19 with TRBJ2-7, with 9 bases fitting TRBD1. CDR1 is LNHDA and CDR2 is SQIVND in the germline V gene (reference sequence). V lost 10 bases, J lost 6 bases, and 10 bases stayed unmatched. CDR3 length: 13 residues. CDR3 sequence: CATAETGGREQYF. CDR3 DNA sequence: TGTGCCACCGCCGAAACAGGGGGCCGCGAGCAGTACTTC.

The chain links TRBV18 to TRBJ1-6; 8 bases fit TRBD1. CDR3 length equals 15 residues. Unmatched junction bases numbered 9, after V lost 4 bases and J lost 10 bases. Germline CDR1 KGHSH, CDR2 LQKENI. As DNA, the CDR3 is TGTGCCAGCTCACTAAGCGGACAGGGAGGGTCACCCCTCCACTTT. This encodes CASSLSGQGGSPLHF.

This clone was counted a single time. This sequence joins TRBV30 and TRBJ2-3; 13 bases fit TRBD2. Germline CDR1 is GTSNPN and CDR2 is SVGIG (reference sequence). V trimming: 2 bases; J trimming: 4 bases; junction bases outside the gene matches: 6. The length of the CDR3 is 16 residues. The CDR3 bases are TGTGCCTGGAGTATTAGACTAGCGGGAGGCCCAGATACGCAGTATTTT. Residues: CAWSIRLAGGPDTQYF.

The chain links TRBV30 to TRBJ2-5; 9 positions agree with TRBD1. CDR1 and CDR2 from the germline V gene are GTSNPN and SVGIG (reference sequence). The CDR3 totals 13 residues. The V and J ends lost 5 bases and 4 bases, in that order; junction bases with no gene match: 5. CDR3 DNA: TGTGCCTGGCGACAGGGGGGAGTAGAGACCCAGTACTTC. It yields the protein CAWRQGGVETQYF.

This clone came up once. This chain links TRBV7-9 with TRBJ2-1, with 10 bases aligning to TRBD2. The CDR3 covers 15 residues. CDR1 is SEHNR and CDR2 is FQNEAQ in the germline V gene (reference sequence). The V gene end was trimmed by 2 bases and the J gene end by 10 bases; junction bases not matched to a gene: 8. This chain's CDR3 is CASSLLSGRLGEQFF. The CDR3 coding sequence is TGTGCCAGCAGCTTACTTAGCGGGAGGTTAGGCGAGCAGTTCTTC.

CDR3 in amino acids: CASSYHRGRTEAFF. In DNA form, the CDR3 reads TGTGCCAGCAGTTACCACAGGGGGAGGACTGAAGCTTTCTTT. The chain recombines TRBV6-5 with TRBJ1-1, with TRBD1 identical over 8 bases. CDR1 and CDR2 from the germline V gene are MNHEY and SVGAGI. With 2 bases clipped from V and 5 bases from J, the junction kept 4 bases outside the gene matches. The CDR3 has 14 residues.

V is TRBV5-1 and J is TRBJ2-2; 11 bases align to TRBD2. Looked up from germline, CDR1 is SGHRS and CDR2 is YFSETQ. The CDR3 runs to 15 residues. V was clipped by 8 bases and J by 4 bases; unmatched bases: 7. CDR3 in DNA: TGCGCCAGTAGGACTAGCGGGTCAGTCACCGGGGAGCTGTTTTTT. Protein sequence: CASRTSGSVTGELFF.

V gene TRBV7-3 combines with J gene TRBJ2-1; the D gene is possibly TRBD2 (6 bases). V lost 3 bases and J 8 bases, leaving 8 bases between the germline ends. Per the germline V gene, CDR1 is SGHTA and CDR2 is FQGTGA. This CDR3 contains 12 residues. The CDR3 region has the DNA TGTGCCAGCAGCTTGGGCGGGGATGAGCAGTTCTTC. It yields the protein CASSLGGDEQFF.

The genes are TRBV11-2 and TRBJ2-7; 7 bases are shared with TRBD2. J gave up 0 bases and V 1 base, and 6 bases lay outside the gene matches. CDR1 and CDR2 (germline): SGHAT, FQNNGV. The CDR3 has 16 residues. The CDR3 is CASSLVSGASSYEQYF. Written as DNA, the CDR3 is TGTGCCAGCAGCTTAGTCAGCGGGGCGAGCTCCTACGAGCAGTACTTC.

The chain has TRBV2 and TRBJ1-2; TRBD1 matches at 7 bases. The length of the CDR3 is 14 residues. With 6 bases clipped from V and 7 bases from J, the junction kept 11 bases outside the gene matches. CDR1 and CDR2 (germline): SNHLY, FYNNEI. In DNA, the CDR3 is TGTGCCAGCAGCGGGACAGCCACCTTAAGTGGCTACACCTTC. Translation gives CASSGTATLSGYTF.

This chain uses TRBV7-9 with TRBJ1-1; D possibly corresponds to TRBD1 (6 bases). There are 12 residues in the CDR3. The V gene's germline CDR1 is SEHNR and CDR2 FQNEAQ (reference sequence). The ends were cut back, 4 bases at V and 11 bases at J, with 14 bases in the middle. The CDR3 here is CASSSTGSRAFF. As DNA, the CDR3 is TGTGCCAGCAGCTCTACAGGGTCCCGGGCTTTCTTT. Based on the CDR3 plus reference TRBV7-9 and TRBJ1-1, the full variable domain is DTGVSQNPRHKITKRGQNVTFRCDPISEHNRLYWYRQTLGQGPEFLTYFQNEAQLEKSRLLSDRFSAERPKGSFSTLEIQRTEQGDSAMYLCASSSTGSRAFFGQGTRLTVV.

The CDR3 DNA sequence: TGCGCCAGCTTCCGGACAGGGGGCTCCCCTAGCTCTGGAAACACCATATATTTT. Encoded protein: CASFRTGGSPSSGNTIYF. The chain is built from TRBV23-1 and TRBJ1-3; 11 bases line up with TRBD1. TRBV23-1 is an open reading frame, and its role is uncertain. This CDR3 has 18 amino acids. The V and J ends lost 8 bases and 0 bases, in that order; junction bases with no gene match: 12.

The J gene is TRBJ2-6, the V gene TRBV5-1, with 12 bases that match TRBD2. Germline CDR1 reads SGHRS; CDR2 reads YFSETQ. CDR3 length equals 19 residues. J lost 0 bases, V lost 4 bases, and 8 bases had no gene match. The CDR3 coding sequence is TGCGCCAGCAGCCTTTGGATGACTAGCGGGGGCTCTGGGGCCAACGTCCTGACTTTC. This encodes CASSLWMTSGGSGANVLTF.

The CDR3, as DNA: TGTGCCAGCAGCCCCGATCTACTCGGAGTTGGAGAGACCCAGTACTTC. This encodes CASSPDLLGVGETQYF. The chain couples TRBV28 to TRBJ2-5, with unresolved D. V lost 6 bases, J lost 4 bases, and 21 bases lay in between. The germline gives CDR1 MDHEN, CDR2 SYDVKM. This CDR3 contains 16 residues.

This chain connects TRBV7-9 to TRBJ1-1, with 7 bases identical to TRBD1. Trimming at V came to 5 bases and at J to 3 bases, leaving 15 bases not matched to a gene. The germline gives CDR1 SEHNR, CDR2 FQNEAQ (reference sequence). The CDR3 is 17 residues long. The CDR3 DNA reads TGTGCCAGCAGCCTACAGATGTATCGGGACAGCGACACTGAAGCTTTCTTT. Translation: CASSLQMYRDSDTEAFF. The full variable domain, completed using reference TRBV7-9 and TRBJ1-1, is DTGVSQNPRHKITKRGQNVTFRCDPISEHNRLYWYRQTLGQGPEFLTYFQNEAQLEKSRLLSDRFSAERPKGSFSTLEIQRTEQGDSAMYLCASSLQMYRDSDTEAFFGQGTRLTVV.

This clone was detected once. V usage is TRBV30 and J usage is TRBJ1-1, with 7 bases identical to TRBD1. J gave up 5 bases and V 0 bases, and 6 bases lay outside the gene matches. Germline CDR1 and CDR2: GTSNPN and SVGIG (reference sequence). The CDR3 contains 14 residues. DNA for the CDR3: TGTGCCTGGAGTGTACTTAGGGGGCGGACTGAAGCTTTCTTT. Translating gives CAWSVLRGRTEAFF.